This T cell receptor beta chain was sequenced for a study of T cell responses to AZD1222 COVID-19 vaccine. Trimming removed 1 base from V and 1 base from J, with 5 bases in between. Per germline, CDR1 LGHNA and CDR2 YSLEER. This CDR3 has 13 residues. A note on this clone: Its antigen is as yet unknown. Distinct nucleotide sequences in the sample also encode this CDR3.

Study-level findings and limits: Close to half of spike-specific TCRs reportedly recognize unmutated variant regions. Mapped onto spike, vaccine-associated CD4 TCRs spanned it and were dominant at 160-218 and 743-854.

Sequencing used immunoSEQ multiplex PCR; TCRdb keeps in-frame clones, though not all of them. The sample holds 70,000 to 90,000 clones, over 85% seen once. This chain connects TRBV4-3 to TRBJ2-7; D gene uncertain. The starting material was peripheral blood, obtained on day 0 of AZD1222 vaccination. The clonotype was recovered from an adult in good health. The CDR3 sequence is CASSQGRSYEQYF. As DNA, the CDR3 is TGCGCCAGCAGCCAAGGGCGGTCCTACGAGCAGTACTTC.